This entry lists 5 T cell receptor beta chains sequenced from one sample in a study of T cell responses to AZD1222 COVID-19 vaccine. Repertoires were generated with immunoSEQ multiplex PCR, while TCRdb's copy carries only in-frame clones and drops some. The top ten clones hold around 1.5% of a sample with around 130,000 clones, around nine tenths of them seen once. Sequencing used peripheral blood, obtained on day 0 of AZD1222 vaccination. Receptor source: an adult in good health.

The genes are TRBV9 and TRBJ1-2, with TRBD1 matching over 7 bases. V lost 6 bases, J lost 4 bases, and 6 bases stayed unmatched. In germline, CDR1 is SGDLS, CDR2 YYNGEE. This CDR3 is built from 13 residues. For the CDR3, the DNA is TGTGCCAGCACAGCGACAGGGTTCTATGGCTACACCTTC. This translates into CASTATGFYGYTF. The full variable domain, completed using reference TRBV9 and TRBJ1-2, is DSGVTQTPKHLITATGQRVTLRCSPRSGDLSVYWYQQSLDQGLQFLIQYYNGEERAKGNILERFSAQQFPDLHSELNLSSLELGDSALYFCASTATGFYGYTFGSGTRLTVV.

V and J are TRBV6-6 and TRBJ1-5; D is unclear. V was pared by 5 bases and J by 0 bases, with 8 bases between. The CDR3 is made up of 14 amino acids. CDR1 and CDR2 from the germline V gene are MNHNY and SVGAGI (reference sequence). The CDR3 region has the DNA TGTGCCAGCAGTCCGGCGCATAGCAATCAGCCCCAGCATTTT. Its translation is CASSPAHSNQPQHF.

The J gene is TRBJ2-3, the V gene TRBV4-1, with D hard to call. There are 14 residues in the CDR3. Germline loops: CDR1 MGHRA, CDR2 YSYEKL. Trimming took off 0 bases at V and 2 bases at J, with 6 bases between the two ends. The CDR3: CASSQEAVTDTQYF. In DNA form, the CDR3 reads TGCGCCAGCAGCCAAGAGGCTGTCACAGATACGCAGTATTTT.

V usage is TRBV18 and J usage is TRBJ1-1; D unresolved. The germline gives CDR1 KGHSH, CDR2 LQKENI. V gave up 5 bases and J gave up 3 bases, with 10 bases separating them. The CDR3 is 13 amino acids. The CDR3 DNA is TGTGCCAGCTCATCCGGGCAGGACACTGAAGCTTTCTTT. This encodes CASSSGQDTEAFF.

This chain links TRBV3-1 (or the pseudogene TRBV3-2) with TRBJ1-1; D unclear. Trimming took off 3 bases at V and 10 bases at J, with 12 bases between the two ends. Germline loops: CDR1 LGHDT, CDR2 YNNKEL (reference sequence). The CDR3 runs to 12 residues. DNA for the CDR3: TGTGCCAGCAGCCAGGAACACCCCCCAGCTTTCTTT. This encodes CASSQEHPPAFF.